One and the same sample provided the 22 T cell receptor beta chains below, sequenced in a study of T cells after yellow fever vaccination. TCRdb passed the 5' RACE reads through MiXCR, listing each CDR3 protein once. The sample records over 120,000 distinct CDR3 sequences, under 7% being singletons. The sequencing here drew on CD4+ T cells sorted from PBMCs, taken 10 days after the yellow fever booster vaccination. The receptor set was obtained from a man younger than 45 who received the YFV17D yellow fever vaccine.

In the case of this clonotype: This could be a read error, since a much larger clone is one nucleotide away. The chain employs TRBV20-1 and TRBJ2-5; 7 nucleotides align to TRBD1. This CDR3 comprises 12 residues. The germline V gene has CDR1 DFQATT and CDR2 SNEGSKA (reference sequence). Trimming removed 4 bases from V and 8 bases from J; junction bases left unmatched: 7. CDR3 protein: CSATDRVDTQYF. The CDR3 coding sequence is TGCAGTGCTACAGACAGGGTTGACACCCAGTACTTC.

This clonotype was found many times. The chain is built from TRBV19 and TRBJ2-6; D unclear. The germline V and J ends were trimmed by 6 bases and 0 bases, with 9 bases remaining between them. The germline CDR1 and CDR2 sequences are LNHDA and SQIVND (reference sequence). The CDR3 runs to 15 residues. The CDR3: CASSFDNSGANVLTF. The CDR3 DNA follows: TGTGCCAGTAGCTTCGACAACTCTGGGGCCAACGTCCTGACTTTC.

This clonotype has a count of ten or more. The J gene is TRBJ1-4, the V gene TRBV5-1; 8 nucleotides line up with TRBD1. V lost 4 bases, J lost 8 bases, and 10 bases stayed unmatched. CDR3 length: 15 residues. CDR1 and CDR2 from the germline V gene are SGHRS and YFSETQ. The CDR3 spells CASSPRQGLKEKLFF. The CDR3 DNA reads TGCGCCAGCAGCCCGAGACAGGGGTTGAAGGAAAAACTGTTTTTT.

This clonotype was observed many times. The chain carries TRBV6-1 and TRBJ2-5, with D tentatively TRBD2 (5 bases). The CDR3 spans 15 residues. V lost 5 bases, J lost 5 bases, and 18 bases lay in between. From germline, CDR1 is MNHNS and CDR2 SASEGT. The CDR3 loop is CASSLTGFGGETQYF. As DNA, the CDR3 is TGTGCCAGCAGTCTCACGGGATTCGGTGGGGAGACCCAGTACTTC.

This clonotype was picked up many times. This sequence joins TRBV20-1 and TRBJ2-3; perhaps TRBD2 as D (5 bases). The CDR3 sequence is 13 residues long. Germline loops: CDR1 DFQATT, CDR2 SNEGSKA (reference sequence). Trimming removed 1 base at V and 0 bases at J, with 5 bases between. The CDR3 nucleotides are TGCAGTGCTAGAGGGACTAGCACAGATACGCAGTATTTT. Protein product: CSARGTSTDTQYF.

This clonotype has a count of ten or more. The chain is built from TRBV5-1 and TRBJ2-5, with 7 bases fitting TRBD2. Germline V gene sequence: CDR1 SGHRS, CDR2 YFSETQ. J lost 5 bases, V lost 4 bases, and 11 bases had no gene match. The CDR3 is 15 residues long. This CDR3 is CASSRGVREGETQYF. In DNA, the CDR3 is TGCGCCAGCAGCAGAGGGGTGAGGGAGGGCGAGACCCAGTACTTC.

The table lists this clonotype with many counts. This rearrangement joins TRBV6-1 to TRBJ2-7, with 14 bases lining up with TRBD2. Looked up from germline, CDR1 is MNHNS and CDR2 is SASEGT. V lost 8 bases and J lost 5; bases outside the gene matches: 5. The CDR3 runs to 14 residues. The CDR3 sequence is CASCPGLAGDEQYF. The CDR3 bases are TGTGCCAGCTGTCCGGGACTAGCGGGAGACGAGCAGTACTTC.

This clonotype appeared many times. The V call is TRBV7-9, the J call TRBJ2-7; maybe TRBD2 (5 bases). Germline V gene data show CDR1 as SEHNR and CDR2 as FQNEAQ (reference sequence). Trimming removed 5 bases at V and 1 base at J, with 12 bases between. This CDR3 is built from 14 residues. The CDR3 loop reads CASSPDEGSYEQYF. The CDR3 DNA follows: TGTGCCAGCAGCCCGGATGAGGGTTCCTACGAGCAGTACTTC.

This clonotype was recorded at least ten times. This chain connects TRBV24-1 to TRBJ2-1; 10 positions agree with TRBD2. The J segment lost 6 bases and the V segment lost 5 bases, leaving 6 bases of the junction unmatched. CDR3 length: 15 amino acids. CDR1 and CDR2 (germline): KGHDR, SFDVKD. The CDR3 loop is CATSVSASGSNEQFF. DNA for the CDR3: TGTGCCACCAGTGTTTCTGCTAGCGGGAGCAATGAGCAGTTCTTC.

This clonotype was counted between two and nine times. The rearrangement joins TRBV20-1 to TRBJ2-2; 9 bases line up with TRBD2. This CDR3 spans 16 amino acids. The V gene's germline CDR1 is DFQATT and CDR2 SNEGSKA (reference sequence). V lost 0 bases and J lost 6; bases outside the gene matches: 8. The chain's CDR3 is CSARDPREGVPGELFF. The CDR3 coding sequence is TGCAGTGCTAGAGATCCGCGGGAGGGCGTTCCCGGGGAGCTGTTTTTT.

This clonotype came up many times. This chain connects TRBV6-2 or TRBV6-3 to TRBJ1-5, with D unclear. There are 15 residues in the CDR3. CDR1 is MNHEY and CDR2 is SVGEGT in the germline V gene. V shed 5 bases and J shed 4 bases, with 15 bases lying between them. In DNA, the CDR3 is TGTGCCAGCAGTGACCAAGACCGGTGGAATCAGCCCCAGCATTTT. Protein product: CASSDQDRWNQPQHF.

This clonotype has a count of ten or more. This sequence joins TRBV5-1 and TRBJ2-7; 7 positions match TRBD1. V lost 2 bases and J lost 3; bases outside the gene matches: 5. Germline lookup yields CDR1 SGHRS and CDR2 YFSETQ. The CDR3 has 14 residues. The CDR3 is CASSLQGSVYEQYF. The DNA of the CDR3 is TGCGCCAGCAGCTTACAGGGGTCAGTCTACGAGCAGTACTTC.

This chain uses TRBV30 with TRBJ2-4; D is perhaps TRBD1 or TRBD2 (5 bases each). The CDR3 is 17 amino acids. Trimming stripped 0 bases from V and 5 bases from J, with 20 bases between. Germline CDR1 is GTSNPN and CDR2 is SVGIG (reference sequence). CDR3 protein: CAWSVRNSSPGQNIQYF. CDR3 in DNA: TGTGCCTGGAGTGTACGGAATAGCTCACCGGGGCAAAACATTCAGTACTTC.

This clonotype was seen at least ten times. This sequence joins TRBV5-5 and TRBJ1-3; D remains unclear. With 4 bases removed from V and 6 bases from J, the gap between germline ends came to 11 bases. The CDR3 has 13 amino acids. The germline V gene has CDR1 SGHKS and CDR2 YYEKEE (reference sequence). The DNA for the CDR3 is TGTGCCAGCAGCCGCTCCACGGAAAACACCATATATTTT. Protein: CASSRSTENTIYF.

This clonotype was picked up many times. This sequence joins TRBV10-3 and TRBJ2-7; 11 bases align to TRBD1. J was trimmed by 6 bases and V by 10 bases; bases with no gene match: 2. The CDR3 is 11 amino acids. Germline values: CDR1 ENHRY, CDR2 SYGVKD. In DNA form, the CDR3 reads TGTGCCACAGGGACAGGGGGCGAGCAGTACTTC. Translating it yields CATGTGGEQYF.

This clonotype came up many times. The chain uses TRBV27 and TRBJ2-7; D is ambiguous. The CDR3 contains 14 residues. Germline CDR1 is MNHEY and CDR2 is SMNVEV (reference sequence). Trimming took off 2 bases at V and 4 bases at J, with 12 bases between the two ends. The CDR3 DNA is TGTGCCAGCAGTTTAGATTGGATAGGATACGAGCAGTACTTC. It specifies CASSLDWIGYEQYF.

The sample holds a few counts of this clonotype. In nucleotides, the CDR3 is TGTGCCAGCAGCTTACCACAGGGCACAGATACGCAGTATTTT. Translated, it gives CASSLPQGTDTQYF. V and J are TRBV5-4 and TRBJ2-3, with TRBD1 as a possible D gene (5 bases). Germline V CDR1 and CDR2: SGHNT, YYREEE (reference sequence). The CDR3 consists of 14 residues. V lost 2 bases to trimming and J lost 1 base, with 8 bases between them.

CDR3 protein: CASGSGGYEQYF. The CDR3 DNA follows: TGCGCCAGCGGCTCCGGGGGCTACGAGCAGTACTTC. This rearrangement joins TRBV10-2 to TRBJ2-7, with D possibly TRBD2 on 6 matching bases. Germline assignment: CDR1 WSHSY and CDR2 SAAADI. The CDR3 sequence is 12 residues long. V dropped 8 bases and J dropped 3 bases, with 11 bases sitting between them.

In this sample, this clonotype turned up many times. This chain joins TRBV10-3 and TRBJ2-3, with 9 bases fitting TRBD2. The CDR3 is 14 amino acids. Germline V gives CDR1 ENHRY, CDR2 SYGVKD. Trimming cost V 10 bases and J 6 bases; bases outside gene matches: 11. CDR3 nucleotides: TGTGCCACTATAGTGGGTAGCGGGAGTGATACGCAGTATTTT. Protein: CATIVGSGSDTQYF.

In its sample, this clonotype was seen many times. V usage is TRBV9 and J usage is TRBJ1-6; D is perhaps TRBD1 (5 bases). This CDR3 comprises 17 residues. V was cut by 2 bases and J by 9 bases, with 21 bases left in between. Germline CDR1 is SGDLS and CDR2 is YYNGEE. CDR3: CASSVGESYRLGSPLHF. The CDR3 DNA sequence: TGTGCCAGCAGCGTCGGGGAAAGCTACAGGCTCGGTTCACCCCTCCACTTT.

This clonotype was observed at least ten times. V usage is TRBV20-1 and J usage is TRBJ1-5; D unclear. Trimming left V 3 bases short and J 1 base short, with 4 bases between. This CDR3 contains 12 residues. The germline CDR1 and CDR2 sequences are DFQATT and SNEGSKA (reference sequence). The CDR3 is CSARDSNQPQHF. The CDR3, as DNA: TGCAGTGCTAGGGACAGCAATCAGCCCCAGCATTTT.

This clonotype showed up many times. The chain is built from TRBV27 and TRBJ2-7; TRBD2 agrees at 11 bases. From germline, CDR1 is MNHEY and CDR2 SMNVEV (reference sequence). This CDR3 spans 14 amino acids. V lost 6 bases, J lost 3 bases, and 4 bases stayed unmatched. The CDR3 region is CASRTSGKNYEQYF. The CDR3 nucleotides read TGTGCCAGCAGGACTAGCGGGAAAAACTACGAGCAGTACTTC.